This TCR beta chain was sequenced for a study of blood T cell repertoires in COVID-19. Across the whole study: COVID-19 samples, acute and convalescent, were from the United States, Italy and Spain. Nucleic acid was either cDNA or gDNA, and it came from T cells, B-cell-depleted T cells, or PBMCs.

Per the original data handling: Quantification of nucleated cells was approximated via reference gene primer amplification. TCRdb keeps only in-frame clones here, not all; method: immunoSEQ multiplex PCR. The V and J calls and clone size were taken over from that table, and D and trimming were inferred from the DNA. The sample contains over 75,000 clones, 80% to 90% of which appear only once. In germline, CDR1 is LNHDA, CDR2 SQIVND (reference sequence). With 4 bases removed from V and 2 bases from J, the gap between germline ends came to 9 bases. The CDR3 consists of 13 residues. The chain combines TRBV19 with TRBJ2-7; D might be TRBD1 (5 bases). Sample: peripheral blood. The clonotype comes from a woman of 80 years or more with active COVID-19. CDR3 in DNA: TGTGCCAGTAGTAGGGGCTGGGCCTACGAGCAGTACTTC. This codes for CASSRGWAYEQYF.